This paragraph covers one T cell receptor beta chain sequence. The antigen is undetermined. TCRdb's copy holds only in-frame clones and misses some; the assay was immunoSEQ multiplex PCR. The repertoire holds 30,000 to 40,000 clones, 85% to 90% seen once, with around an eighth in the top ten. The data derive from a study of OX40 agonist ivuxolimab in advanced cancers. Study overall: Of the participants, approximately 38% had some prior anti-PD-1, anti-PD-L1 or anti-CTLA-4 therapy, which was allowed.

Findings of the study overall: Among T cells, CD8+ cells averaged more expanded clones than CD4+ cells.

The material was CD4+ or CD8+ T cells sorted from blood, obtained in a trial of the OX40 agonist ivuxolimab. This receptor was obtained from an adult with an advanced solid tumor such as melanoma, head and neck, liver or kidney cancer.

The DNA of the CDR3 is TGTGCCAGCAGTTACCCAGGAGGAGGGGTCACAGATACGCAGTATTTT. It encodes CASSYPGGGVTDTQYF. This chain joins TRBV6-6 and TRBJ2-3; TRBD2 is a possible D gene (6 bases). Trimming shortened V by 2 bases and J by 2 bases, and 14 bases separated the two germline ends. CDR1 MNHNY and CDR2 SVGAGI come from the germline V gene (reference sequence). This CDR3 has 16 residues.